The sequence of this TCR beta chain was determined in a study of a mutant IDH1 vaccine in newly diagnosed glioma. This clone was observed a few times. Its antigen is undetermined. TCRdb keeps only in-frame clones here, not all; method: immunoSEQ multiplex PCR. This table holds tens of thousands of clones, about 80% found once. The CDR3 loop spans 14 amino acids. V shed 5 bases and J 4 bases; nucleotides not matched to a gene: 6. The germline CDR1 and CDR2 sequences are MNHNS and SASEGT. Study-wide findings and caveats: Most patients, 90% to 95%, showed vaccine-induced immune responses.

Documented time point: week 23, last vaccination. A single vaccine dose contained 300 ug of mutant IDH1 20-mer peptide, and topical imiquimod was used with it. The TCR comes from a man aged 35 to 55 with glioma. V is TRBV6-1 and J is TRBJ1-1, with 8 nucleotides matching TRBD1. Sequencing used PBMCs, obtained from a glioma patient whose treatment included an IDH1 peptide vaccine. Here the CDR3 reads CASSTGDRTTEAFF. In DNA, the CDR3 is TGTGCCAGCAGTACCGGGGACAGGACCACTGAAGCTTTCTTT.